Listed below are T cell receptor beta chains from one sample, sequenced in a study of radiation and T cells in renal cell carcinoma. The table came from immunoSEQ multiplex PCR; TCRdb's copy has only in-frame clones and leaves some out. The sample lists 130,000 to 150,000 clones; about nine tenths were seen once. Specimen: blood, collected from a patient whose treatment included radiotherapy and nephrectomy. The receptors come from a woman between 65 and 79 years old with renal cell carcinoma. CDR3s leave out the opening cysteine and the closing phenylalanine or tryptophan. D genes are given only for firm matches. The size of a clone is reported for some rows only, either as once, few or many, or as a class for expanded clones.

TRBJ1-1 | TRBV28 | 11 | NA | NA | ATKPAMNTEAF
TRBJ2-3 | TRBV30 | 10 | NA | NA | AWSDWGRSQY
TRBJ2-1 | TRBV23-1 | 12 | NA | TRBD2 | ASSQSGEYNEQF
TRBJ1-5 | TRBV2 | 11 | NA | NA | ASRGWGNQPQH
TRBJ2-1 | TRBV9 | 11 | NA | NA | ASRGTGFNEQF
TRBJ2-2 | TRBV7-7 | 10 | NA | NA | ASSRRVGELF
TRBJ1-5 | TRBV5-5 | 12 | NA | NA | ASSLTGPNQPQH
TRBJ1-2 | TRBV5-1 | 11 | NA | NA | ASSLGPGQYHT
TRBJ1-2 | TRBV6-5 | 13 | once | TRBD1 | ASSPPGQGAYGYT
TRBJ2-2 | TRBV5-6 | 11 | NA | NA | ASSLVTLAELF
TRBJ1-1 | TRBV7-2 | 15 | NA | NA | ASSLAAAGWGNTEAF
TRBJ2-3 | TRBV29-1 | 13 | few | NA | SVEDRAGSADTQY
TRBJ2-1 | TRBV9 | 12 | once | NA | ASSPTGSYNEQF
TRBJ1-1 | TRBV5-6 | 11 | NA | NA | ASSFQRNTEAF
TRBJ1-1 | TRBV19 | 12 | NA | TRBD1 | ASKRTGVGAEAF
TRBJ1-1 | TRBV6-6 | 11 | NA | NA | ASKTSGYTEAF
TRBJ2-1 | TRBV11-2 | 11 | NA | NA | ASSPRAGNEQF
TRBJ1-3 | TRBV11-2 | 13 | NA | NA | ASSSHTFSGNTIY
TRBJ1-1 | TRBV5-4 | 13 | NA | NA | ASSLEGSVNTEAF
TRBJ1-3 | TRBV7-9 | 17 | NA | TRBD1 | ASSLVPGQGRSSGNTIY
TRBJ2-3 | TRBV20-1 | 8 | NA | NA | SASQTTQY
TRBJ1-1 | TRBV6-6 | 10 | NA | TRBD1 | ASSPGQLEAF
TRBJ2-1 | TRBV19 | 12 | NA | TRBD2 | ATKQAGGWNEQF
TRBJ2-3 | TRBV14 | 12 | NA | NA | ASSQGIYTDTQY
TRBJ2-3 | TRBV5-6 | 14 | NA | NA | ASSLASGAGTDTQY
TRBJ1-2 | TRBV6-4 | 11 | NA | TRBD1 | ASSPTGQDGYT
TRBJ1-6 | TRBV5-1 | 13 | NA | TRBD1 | ASSQGEMRNSPLH
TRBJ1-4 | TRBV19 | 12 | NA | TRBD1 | ASSVGTGDEKLF
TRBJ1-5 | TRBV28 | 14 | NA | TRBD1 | ASSFLGTGSSQPQH
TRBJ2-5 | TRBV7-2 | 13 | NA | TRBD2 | ASSLDGGIQETQY
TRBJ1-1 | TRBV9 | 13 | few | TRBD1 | ASSVEDRVWTEAF
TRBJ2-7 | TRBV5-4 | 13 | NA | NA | ASSLQGTTLYEQY
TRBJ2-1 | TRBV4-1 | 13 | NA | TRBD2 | ASSQAQTGGNEQF
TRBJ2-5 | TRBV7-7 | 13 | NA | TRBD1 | ASSVSGGAGETQY
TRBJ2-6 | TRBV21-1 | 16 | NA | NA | ASSKVTGGRSGANVLT
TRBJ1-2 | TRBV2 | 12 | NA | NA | ASSEPGVRYGYT
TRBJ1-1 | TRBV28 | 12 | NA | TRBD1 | ASRQQGTDTEAF